The 9 T cell receptor beta chains in this list originate from one sample, sequenced in a study of T cell repertoires in cytomegalovirus infection (dated by TCRdb to the late 2010s). These reads were obtained on an Illumina HiSeq 1500. In TCRdb, the public reads were trimmed at Q25 with fastp and aligned with MiXCR, with productive beta chains retained. Each CDR3 protein appears once, grouped with its most common genes and DNA. Across this sample there are a few hundred thousand distinct CDR3 sequences, with roughly 15% seen only once. The ten biggest clones cover around 11% of the sample. The sample comprised PBMCs. These TCRs come from a human donor in good health (CMV status not recorded). Some clones in this sample may be carry-over from other donors' samples.

V usage is TRBV20-1 and J usage is TRBJ1-2; the match to TRBD1 covers 7 bases. The germline gives CDR1 DFQATT, CDR2 SNEGSKA (reference sequence). The CDR3 is 13 amino acids. The trim removed 6 bases at V and 4 bases at J, leaving 8 bases unmatched. CDR3 nucleotide sequence: TGCAGTGCCGGGACAGATGACGGCTATGGCTACACCTTC. Amino acids: CSAGTDDGYGYTF.

This clonotype appeared many times. The chain is built from TRBV7-2 and TRBJ1-2, with 7 bases matching TRBD1. Looked up from germline, CDR1 is SGHTA and CDR2 is FQGNSA. CDR3 length: 16 residues. V lost 1 base and J lost 8; bases outside the gene matches: 13. The CDR3, as DNA: TGTGCCAGCAGCTTAGAGGAGGTTAGACAGGGAGGGGGCTACACCTTC. Amino acid sequence: CASSLEEVRQGGGYTF.

This clonotype was observed a handful of times. The chain carries TRBV10-3 and TRBJ1-5; possibly TRBD1 for D (6 bases). V gave up 7 bases and J gave up 6 bases, with 13 bases separating them. The CDR3 has 13 amino acids. The germline CDR1 and CDR2 sequences are ENHRY and SYGVKD. The CDR3 spells CAIKSGDGQPQHF. Written as DNA, the CDR3 is TGTGCCATCAAATCAGGGGACGGTCAGCCCCAGCATTTT.

In its sample, this clonotype was seen many times. This chain uses TRBV6-1 with TRBJ2-2, with TRBD2 matching over 7 bases. The germline V gene encodes CDR1 MNHNS and CDR2 SASEGT. V dropped 6 bases and J dropped 6; count of bases not matched to a gene: 4. The CDR3 is made up of 13 amino acids. CDR3 bases: TGTGCCAGCAGCCCTCGGGGGGCCGGGGAGCTGTTTTTT. It specifies CASSPRGAGELFF.

This clonotype was counted ten times or more. The rearrangement uses TRBV5-5 and TRBJ2-3, with 9 bases lining up with TRBD1. From germline, CDR1 is SGHKS and CDR2 YYEKEE (reference sequence). The CDR3 is made up of 16 amino acids. The trim removed 4 bases at V and 6 bases at J, leaving 12 bases unmatched. CDR3 amino acids: CASSPFGQGRIDTQYF. The CDR3 DNA reads TGTGCCAGCAGCCCTTTTGGACAGGGGAGGATCGATACGCAGTATTTT.

On this clonotype: Just one base apart from a much larger clone, this may be a read error. This chain links TRBV6-1 with TRBJ2-7; the D gene is possibly TRBD2 (7 bases). Trimming removed 7 bases from V and 3 bases from J, with 19 bases in between. CDR1 is MNHNS, CDR2 SASEGT, per germline. The CDR3 consists of 15 residues. The CDR3 protein is CASNVERGGFYEQYF. CDR3 sequence (DNA): TGTGCCAGCAATGTAGAGAGGGGGGGGTTCTACGAGCAGTACTTC.

Many counts were recorded for this clonotype. V usage is TRBV7-6 and J usage is TRBJ1-3; D not resolved. The V end was cut by 0 bases, the J end by 3 bases, with 12 bases between. The germline CDR1 and CDR2 sequences are SGHVS and FNYEAQ. The CDR3 loop spans 16 amino acids. The CDR3: CASSLAVGFGGNTIYF. DNA of the CDR3: TGTGCCAGCAGCTTAGCTGTGGGATTTGGTGGAAACACCATATATTTT.

This clonotype has only one observation. A much bigger clone sits one base away, suggesting this may be a read error. The V call is TRBV12-3 or TRBV12-4, the J call TRBJ1-2; 7 bases are a match to TRBD1. The junction had 10 bases not matched to a gene; V was cut back by 9 bases and J by 3 bases. This CDR3 contains 14 residues. The CDR3 region has the DNA TGTGCCAGTGCCTACCACAGGGGTGACTATGGCTACACCTTC. As protein: CASAYHRGDYGYTF.

The chain recombines TRBV20-1 with TRBJ2-7, with 7 bases matching TRBD2. This CDR3 is built from 13 residues. Trimming cost V 7 bases and J 2 bases; bases outside gene matches: 8. CDR1 is DFQATT and CDR2 is SNEGSKA in the germline V gene (reference sequence). The CDR3 sequence is CSVPPGGAYEQYF. The CDR3 nucleotides are TGCAGTGTCCCCCCGGGGGGAGCCTACGAGCAGTACTTC.